This T cell receptor beta chain was recorded in a study of beta chain features in type 1 diabetes. Study-wide background: Cell yields, gender and age were comparable in patients and healthy donors. Across all samples, around 98 million sorted cells were examined. Whole-study findings and limits: For type 1 diabetes patients, VDJ junctions showed fewer insertions and more deletions.

This clone showed up just a few times. Its antigen is as yet unknown. Compared with germline, one end of the junction differs, possibly owing to a read error. Reverse transcribing all isolated RNA meant expressed TCRB transcripts were sequenced. Here immunoSEQ multiplex PCR was the method, and the copy in TCRdb shows in-frame clones only, minus some. The sample consists of over 150,000 clones, approximately 13% of them appearing once. The CDR3 loop spans 12 amino acids. In germline, CDR1 is SGHRS, CDR2 YFSETQ. Sequencing was done on a sample of central memory CD4+ T cells from blood. The clonotype comes from a woman between 18 and 29 years old in good health. The J gene is TRBJ2-7, the V gene TRBV5-1, with 12 bases matching TRBD2. CDR3 in amino acids: CASSSSGRASAF. CDR3 DNA sequence: TGCGCCAGCAGCTCTAGCGGGAGGGCCTCCGCATTC.